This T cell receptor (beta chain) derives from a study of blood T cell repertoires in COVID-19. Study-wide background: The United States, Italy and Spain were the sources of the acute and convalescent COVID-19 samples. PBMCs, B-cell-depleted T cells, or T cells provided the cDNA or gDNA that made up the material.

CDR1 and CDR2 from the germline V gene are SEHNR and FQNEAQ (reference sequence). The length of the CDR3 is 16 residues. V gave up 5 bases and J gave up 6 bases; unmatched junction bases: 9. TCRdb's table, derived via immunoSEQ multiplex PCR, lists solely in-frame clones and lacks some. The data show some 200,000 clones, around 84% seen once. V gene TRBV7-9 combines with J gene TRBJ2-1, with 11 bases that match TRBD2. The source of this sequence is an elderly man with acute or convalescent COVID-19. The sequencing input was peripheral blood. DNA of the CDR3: TGTGCCAGCAGCCAATCACTAGCGGGAGAACTCAATGAGCAGTTCTTC. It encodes CASSQSLAGELNEQFF. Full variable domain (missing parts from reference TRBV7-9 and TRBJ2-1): DTGVSQNPRHKITKRGQNVTFRCDPISEHNRLYWYRQTLGQGPEFLTYFQNEAQLEKSRLLSDRFSAERPKGSFSTLEIQRTEQGDSAMYLCASSQSLAGELNEQFFGPGTRLTVL.